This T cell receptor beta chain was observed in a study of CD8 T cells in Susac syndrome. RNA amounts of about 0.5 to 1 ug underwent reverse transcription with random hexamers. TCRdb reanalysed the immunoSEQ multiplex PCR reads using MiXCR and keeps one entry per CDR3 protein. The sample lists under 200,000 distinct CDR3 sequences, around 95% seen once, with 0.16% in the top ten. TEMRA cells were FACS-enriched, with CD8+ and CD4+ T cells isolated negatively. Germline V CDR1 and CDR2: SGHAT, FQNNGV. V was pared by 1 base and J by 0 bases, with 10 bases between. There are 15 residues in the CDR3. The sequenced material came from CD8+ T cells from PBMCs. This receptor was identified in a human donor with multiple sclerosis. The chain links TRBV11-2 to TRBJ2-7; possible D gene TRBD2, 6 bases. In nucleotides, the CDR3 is TGTGCCAGCAGCTTAGTTAGCGGAAACTCCTACGAGCAGTACTTC. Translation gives CASSLVSGNSYEQYF.